This TCR beta chain emerged from a study of blood T cell repertoires in COVID-19. Study information: Acute-phase and convalescent COVID-19 samples originated in the United States, Italy and Spain.

Germline V gives CDR1 SGHAT, CDR2 FQNNGV. With V trimmed by 2 bases and J by 6 bases, 7 bases remained unmatched. The CDR3 is 14 residues long. The repertoire was sequenced with immunoSEQ multiplex PCR; TCRdb's copy has only in-frame clones and lacks some. There are approximately 250,000 clones in the sample; more than 75% occur only once, and 2% to 2.5% lies in the top ten. Sequencing was carried out using PBMCs or T cells enriched from blood (not recorded which). This chain uses TRBV11-2 with TRBJ2-7, with 7 bases aligning to TRBD2. The clonotype originates from a woman aged 55-70 years in a cohort exposed to, infected with or recovered from COVID-19 (not recorded which). CDR3 region: CASSLSGRSLEQYF. The CDR3 region has the DNA TGTGCCAGCAGCTTATCCGGGAGGAGCCTCGAGCAGTACTTC.